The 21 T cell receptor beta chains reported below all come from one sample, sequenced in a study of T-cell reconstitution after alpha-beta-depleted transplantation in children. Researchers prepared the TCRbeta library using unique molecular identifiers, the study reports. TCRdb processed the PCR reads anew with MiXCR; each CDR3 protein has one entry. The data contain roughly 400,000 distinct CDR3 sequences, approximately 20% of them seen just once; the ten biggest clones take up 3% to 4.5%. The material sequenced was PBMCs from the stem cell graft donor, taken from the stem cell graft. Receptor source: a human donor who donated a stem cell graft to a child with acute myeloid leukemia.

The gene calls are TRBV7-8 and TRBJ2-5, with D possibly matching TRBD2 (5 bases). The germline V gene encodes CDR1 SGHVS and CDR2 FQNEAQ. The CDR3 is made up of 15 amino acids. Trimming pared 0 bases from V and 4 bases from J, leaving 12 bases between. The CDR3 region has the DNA TGTGCCAGCAGCTTAGCGCTGGTAGGAGGAGAGACCCAGTACTTC. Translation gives CASSLALVGGETQYF.

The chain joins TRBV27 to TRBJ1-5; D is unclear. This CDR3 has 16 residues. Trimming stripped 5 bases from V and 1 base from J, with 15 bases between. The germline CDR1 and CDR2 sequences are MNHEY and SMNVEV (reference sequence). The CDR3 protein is CASSLIGSSSNQPQHF. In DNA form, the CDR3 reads TGTGCCAGCAGTCTAATAGGCTCCTCGAGCAATCAGCCCCAGCATTTT.

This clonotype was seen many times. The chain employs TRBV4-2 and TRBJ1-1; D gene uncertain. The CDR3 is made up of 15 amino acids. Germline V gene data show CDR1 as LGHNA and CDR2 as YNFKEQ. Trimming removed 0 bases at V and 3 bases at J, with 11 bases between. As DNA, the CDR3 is TGTGCCAGCAGCCAAGAATGGACTCGTTACACTGAAGCTTTCTTT. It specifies CASSQEWTRYTEAFF.

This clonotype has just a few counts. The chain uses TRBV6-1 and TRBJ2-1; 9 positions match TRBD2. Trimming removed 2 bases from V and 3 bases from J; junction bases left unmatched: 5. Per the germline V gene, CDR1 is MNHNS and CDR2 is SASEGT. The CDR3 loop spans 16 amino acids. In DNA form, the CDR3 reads TGTGCCAGCAGTGAAAGACTAGCGGCTTTCTACAATGAGCAGTTCTTC. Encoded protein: CASSERLAAFYNEQFF.

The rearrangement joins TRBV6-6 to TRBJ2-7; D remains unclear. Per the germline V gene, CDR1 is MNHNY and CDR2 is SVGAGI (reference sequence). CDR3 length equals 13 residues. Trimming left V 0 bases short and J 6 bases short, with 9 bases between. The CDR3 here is CASSYSKESEQYF. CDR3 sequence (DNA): TGTGCCAGCAGTTACTCGAAGGAGTCCGAGCAGTACTTC.

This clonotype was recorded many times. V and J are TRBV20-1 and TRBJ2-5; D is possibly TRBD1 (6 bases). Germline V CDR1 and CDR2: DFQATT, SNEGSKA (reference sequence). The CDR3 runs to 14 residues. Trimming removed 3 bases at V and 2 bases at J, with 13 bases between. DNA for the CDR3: TGCAGTGCTAGGGGGGACACAGCACAAGAGACCCAGTACTTC. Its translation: CSARGDTAQETQYF.

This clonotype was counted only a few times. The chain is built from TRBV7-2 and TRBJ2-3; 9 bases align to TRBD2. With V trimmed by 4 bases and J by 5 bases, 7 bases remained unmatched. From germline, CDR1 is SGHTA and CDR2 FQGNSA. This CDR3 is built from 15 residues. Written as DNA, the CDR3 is TGTGCCAGCAGCTACATAGCGGGAGTGGGAGATACGCAGTATTTT. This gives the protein CASSYIAGVGDTQYF.

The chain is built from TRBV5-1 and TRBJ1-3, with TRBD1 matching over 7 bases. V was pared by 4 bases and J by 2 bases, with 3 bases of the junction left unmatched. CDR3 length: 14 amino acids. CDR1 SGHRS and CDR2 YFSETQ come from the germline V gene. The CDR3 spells CASSTGTAGNTIYF. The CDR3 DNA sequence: TGCGCCAGCAGCACAGGGACAGCTGGAAACACCATATATTTT.

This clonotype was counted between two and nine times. DNA for the CDR3: TGCAGTGCTTTGACAGGGGGAAGAACTTTCTTT. This sequence encodes CSALTGGRTFF. J is TRBJ1-1 and V is TRBV20-1, with 9 nucleotides matching TRBD1. Germline CDR1 is DFQATT and CDR2 is SNEGSKA (reference sequence). The CDR3 spans 11 residues. V gave up 5 bases and J gave up 12 bases; unmatched junction bases: 7.

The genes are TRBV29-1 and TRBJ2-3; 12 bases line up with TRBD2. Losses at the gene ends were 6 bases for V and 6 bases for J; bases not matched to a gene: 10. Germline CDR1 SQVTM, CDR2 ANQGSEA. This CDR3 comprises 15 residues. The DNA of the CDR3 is TGCAGCGTGGGGCTAGCGGGAGGGCCGCAGGATACGCAGTATTTT. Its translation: CSVGLAGGPQDTQYF.

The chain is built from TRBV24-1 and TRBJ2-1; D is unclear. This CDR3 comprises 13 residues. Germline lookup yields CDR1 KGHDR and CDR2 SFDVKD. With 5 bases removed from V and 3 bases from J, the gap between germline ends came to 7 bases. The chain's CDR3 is CATSGPFYNEQFF. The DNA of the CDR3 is TGTGCCACCAGTGGCCCATTCTACAATGAGCAGTTCTTC.

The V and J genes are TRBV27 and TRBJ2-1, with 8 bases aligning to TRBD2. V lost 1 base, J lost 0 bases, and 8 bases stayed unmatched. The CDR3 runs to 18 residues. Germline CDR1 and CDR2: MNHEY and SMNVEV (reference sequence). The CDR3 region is CASSLLGVAGFSYNEQFF. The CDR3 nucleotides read TGTGCCAGCAGTTTATTGGGTGTAGCGGGGTTCTCCTACAATGAGCAGTTCTTC.

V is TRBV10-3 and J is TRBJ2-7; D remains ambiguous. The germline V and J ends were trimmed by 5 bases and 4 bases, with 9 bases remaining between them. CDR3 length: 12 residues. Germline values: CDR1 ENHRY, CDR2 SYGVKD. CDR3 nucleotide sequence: TGTGCCATCAGTCCCTGGGAATACGAGCAGTACTTC. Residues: CAISPWEYEQYF.

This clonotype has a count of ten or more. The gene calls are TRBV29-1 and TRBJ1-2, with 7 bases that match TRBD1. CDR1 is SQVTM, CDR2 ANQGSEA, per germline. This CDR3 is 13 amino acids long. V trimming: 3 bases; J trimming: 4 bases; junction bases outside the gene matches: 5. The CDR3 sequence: CSVDQGGSYGYTF. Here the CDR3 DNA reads TGCAGCGTTGATCAGGGGGGGAGCTATGGCTACACCTTC.

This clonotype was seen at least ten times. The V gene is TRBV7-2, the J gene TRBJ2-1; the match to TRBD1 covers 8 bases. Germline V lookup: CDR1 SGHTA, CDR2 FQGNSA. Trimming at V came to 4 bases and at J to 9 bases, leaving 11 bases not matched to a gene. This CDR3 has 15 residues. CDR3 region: CASSSVGQGLGEQFF. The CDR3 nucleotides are TGTGCCAGCAGCTCCGTAGGACAGGGATTAGGTGAGCAGTTCTTC.

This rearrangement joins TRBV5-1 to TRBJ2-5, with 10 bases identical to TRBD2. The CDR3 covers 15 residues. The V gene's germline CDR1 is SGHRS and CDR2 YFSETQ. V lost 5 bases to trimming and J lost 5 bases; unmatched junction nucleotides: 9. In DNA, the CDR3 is TGCGCCAGCAGTTCCCTAGCGGGAGTGAGGGAGACCCAGTACTTC. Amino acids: CASSSLAGVRETQYF.

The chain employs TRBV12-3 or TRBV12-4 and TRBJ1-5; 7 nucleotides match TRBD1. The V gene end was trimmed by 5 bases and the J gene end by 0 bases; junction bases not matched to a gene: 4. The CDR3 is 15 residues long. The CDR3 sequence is CASSGDRYSNQPQHF. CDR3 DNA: TGTGCCAGCAGTGGGGACAGATATAGCAATCAGCCCCAGCATTTT.

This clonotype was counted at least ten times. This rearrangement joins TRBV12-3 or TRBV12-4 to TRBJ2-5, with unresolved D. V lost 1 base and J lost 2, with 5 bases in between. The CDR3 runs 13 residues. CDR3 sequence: CASSLGQQETQYF. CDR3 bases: TGTGCCAGCAGTTTAGGTCAGCAAGAGACCCAGTACTTC.

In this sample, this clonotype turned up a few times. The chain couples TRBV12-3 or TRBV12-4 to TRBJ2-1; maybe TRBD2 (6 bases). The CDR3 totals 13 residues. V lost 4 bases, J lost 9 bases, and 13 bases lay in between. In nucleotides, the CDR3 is TGTGCCAGCAGTTCGGGGACTTGGGGTGAGCAGTTCTTC. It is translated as CASSSGTWGEQFF.

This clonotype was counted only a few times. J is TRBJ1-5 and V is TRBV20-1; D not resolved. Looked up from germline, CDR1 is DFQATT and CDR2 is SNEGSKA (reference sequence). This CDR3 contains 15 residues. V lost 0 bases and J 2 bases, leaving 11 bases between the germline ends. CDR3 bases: TGCAGTGCTAGAGATAGGGAGACTGGCAATCAGCCCCAGCATTTT. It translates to CSARDRETGNQPQHF.

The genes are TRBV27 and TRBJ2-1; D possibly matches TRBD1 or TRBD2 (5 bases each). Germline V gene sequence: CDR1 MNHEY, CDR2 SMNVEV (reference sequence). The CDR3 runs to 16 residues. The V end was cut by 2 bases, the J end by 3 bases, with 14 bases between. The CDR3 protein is CASSLAGQGIYNEQFF. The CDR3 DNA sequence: TGTGCCAGCAGTTTAGCGGGCCAGGGAATCTACAATGAGCAGTTCTTC.